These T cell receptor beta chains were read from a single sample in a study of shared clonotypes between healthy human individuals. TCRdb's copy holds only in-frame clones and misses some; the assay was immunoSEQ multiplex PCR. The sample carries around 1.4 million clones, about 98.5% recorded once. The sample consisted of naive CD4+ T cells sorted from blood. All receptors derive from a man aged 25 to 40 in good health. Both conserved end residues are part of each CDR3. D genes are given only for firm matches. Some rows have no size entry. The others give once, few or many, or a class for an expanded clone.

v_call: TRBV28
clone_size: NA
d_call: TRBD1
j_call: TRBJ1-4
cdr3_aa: CASSFVDRGWNEKLFF
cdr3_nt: TGTGCCAGCAGCTTCGTCGACAGGGGATGGAATGAAAAACTGTTTTTT

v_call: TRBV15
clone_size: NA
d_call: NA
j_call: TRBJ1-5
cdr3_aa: CATSREAGQGQPQHF
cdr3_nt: TGTGCCACCAGCAGAGAAGCGGGGCAGGGTCAGCCCCAGCATTTT

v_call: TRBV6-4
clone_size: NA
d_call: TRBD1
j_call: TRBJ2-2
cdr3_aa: CASSRDSANTGELFF
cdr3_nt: TGTGCCAGCAGCCGGGACAGCGCGAACACCGGGGAGCTGTTTTTT

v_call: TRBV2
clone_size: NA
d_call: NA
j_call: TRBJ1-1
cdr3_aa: CASRGHPNTEAFF
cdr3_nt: TGTGCCAGCAGAGGACACCCGAACACTGAAGCTTTCTTT

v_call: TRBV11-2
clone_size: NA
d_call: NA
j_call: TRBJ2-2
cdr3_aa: CASSLGSLFRPNTGELFF
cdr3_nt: TGTGCCAGCAGCTTAGGGTCGCTGTTTCGTCCCAACACCGGGGAGCTGTTTTTT

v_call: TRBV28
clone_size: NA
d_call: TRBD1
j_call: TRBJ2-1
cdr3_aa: CASSSLDQTGGNNEQFF
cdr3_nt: TGTGCCAGCAGTTCCCTGGACCAAACAGGGGGAAACAATGAGCAGTTCTTC

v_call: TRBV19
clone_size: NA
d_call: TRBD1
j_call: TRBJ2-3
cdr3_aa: CASRGRTGVTDTQYF
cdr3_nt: TGTGCCAGCAGGGGTCGGACAGGGGTTACAGATACGCAGTATTTT

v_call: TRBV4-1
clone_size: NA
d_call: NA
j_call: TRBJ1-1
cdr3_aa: CASSQDRGSVNTEAFF
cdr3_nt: TGCGCCAGCAGCCAAGACCGAGGCTCAGTGAACACTGAAGCTTTCTTT

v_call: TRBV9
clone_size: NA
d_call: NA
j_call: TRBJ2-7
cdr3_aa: CASSPSGGLEQYF
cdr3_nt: TGTGCCAGCAGCCCCAGTGGGGGGCTGGAGCAGTACTTC

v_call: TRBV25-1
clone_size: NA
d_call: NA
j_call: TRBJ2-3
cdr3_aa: CASGESGTDTQYF
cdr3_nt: TGTGCCAGCGGGGAAAGTGGCACAGATACGCAGTATTTT

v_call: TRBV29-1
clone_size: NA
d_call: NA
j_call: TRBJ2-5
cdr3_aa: CSVVGVETQYF
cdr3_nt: TGCAGCGTTGTCGGGGTGGAGACCCAGTACTTC

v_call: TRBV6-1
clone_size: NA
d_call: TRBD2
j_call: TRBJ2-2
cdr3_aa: CASSAFSGTKNTGELFF
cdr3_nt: TGTGCCAGCAGTGCGTTCTCCGGGACTAAAAACACCGGGGAGCTGTTTTTT

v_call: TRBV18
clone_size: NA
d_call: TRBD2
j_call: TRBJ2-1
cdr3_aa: CASSPPGLAGVNEQFF
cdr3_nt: TGTGCCAGCTCACCACCGGGACTAGCGGGAGTCAATGAGCAGTTCTTC

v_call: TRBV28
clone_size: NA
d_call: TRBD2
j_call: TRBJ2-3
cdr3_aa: CASSSLGLAGSTDTQYF
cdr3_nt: TGTGCCAGCAGTTCCCTCGGACTAGCGGGAAGCACAGATACGCAGTATTTT

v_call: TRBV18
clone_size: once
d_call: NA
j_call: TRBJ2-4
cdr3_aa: CASSPTALAKNIQYF
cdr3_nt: TGTGCCAGCTCACCGACAGCCTTAGCCAAAAACATTCAGTACTTC

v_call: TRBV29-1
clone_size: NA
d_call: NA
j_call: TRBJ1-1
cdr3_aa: CSVGRDNTEAFF
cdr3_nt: TGCAGCGTTGGGCGAGATAACACTGAAGCTTTCTTT

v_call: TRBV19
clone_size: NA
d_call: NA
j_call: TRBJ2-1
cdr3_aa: CASSMRPHNEQFF
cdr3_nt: TGTGCCAGTAGTATGCGGCCCCACAATGAGCAGTTCTTC

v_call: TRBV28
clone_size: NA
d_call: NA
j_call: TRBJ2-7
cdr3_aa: CASQEGYLNEQYF
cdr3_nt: TGTGCCAGCCAAGAGGGCTATTTGAACGAGCAGTACTTC

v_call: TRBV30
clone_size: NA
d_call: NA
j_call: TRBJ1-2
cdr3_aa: CAWKNRRDGYTF
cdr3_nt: TGTGCCTGGAAAAACAGGAGGGATGGCTACACCTTC

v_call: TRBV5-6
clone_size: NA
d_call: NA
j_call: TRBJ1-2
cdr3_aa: CASTPTGTGGYTF
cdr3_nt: TGTGCCAGCACGCCTACGGGCACGGGTGGCTACACCTTC

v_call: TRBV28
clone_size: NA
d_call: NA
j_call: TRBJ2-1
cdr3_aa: CASSLGLRREQFF
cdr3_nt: TGTGCCAGCAGCCTTGGCCTCAGGCGTGAGCAGTTCTTC

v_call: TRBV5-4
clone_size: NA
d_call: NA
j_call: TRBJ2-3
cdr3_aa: CASSPSSTDTQYF
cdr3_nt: TGTGCCAGCAGCCCCTCTAGCACAGATACGCAGTATTTT

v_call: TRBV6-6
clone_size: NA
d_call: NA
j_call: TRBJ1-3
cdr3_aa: CASRKDRDGSGNTIYF
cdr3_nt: TGTGCCAGCAGGAAAGACCGGGACGGCTCTGGAAACACCATATATTTT

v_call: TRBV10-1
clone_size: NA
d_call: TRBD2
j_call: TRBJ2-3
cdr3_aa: CASSEEREWQYEGTDTQYF
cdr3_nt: TGCGCCAGCAGTGAAGAGCGGGAGTGGCAGTATGAAGGCACAGATACGCAGTATTTT

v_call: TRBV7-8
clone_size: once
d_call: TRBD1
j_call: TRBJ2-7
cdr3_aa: CASSSTGGIGEQYF
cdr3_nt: TGTGCCAGCAGCTCTACAGGGGGCATTGGGGAGCAGTACTTC

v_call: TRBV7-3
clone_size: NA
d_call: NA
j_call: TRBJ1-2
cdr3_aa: CASSPGPGSNYGYTF
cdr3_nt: TGTGCCAGCAGCCCAGGGCCAGGGTCTAACTATGGCTACACCTTC

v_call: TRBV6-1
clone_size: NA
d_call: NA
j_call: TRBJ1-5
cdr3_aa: CASSEGVAGKLYSNQPQHF
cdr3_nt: TGTGCCAGCAGTGAAGGGGTAGCTGGGAAGCTCTATAGCAATCAGCCCCAGCATTTT

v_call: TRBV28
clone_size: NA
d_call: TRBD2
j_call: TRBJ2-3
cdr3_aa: CASSFLEWTYPGGTKGTDTQYF
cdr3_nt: TGTGCCAGCAGTTTCCTAGAATGGACATACCCGGGTGGGACTAAAGGCACAGATACGCAGTATTTT

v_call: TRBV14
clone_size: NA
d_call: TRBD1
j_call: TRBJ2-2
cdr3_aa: CASSQPGQAELTGELFF
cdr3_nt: TGTGCCAGCAGCCAGCCCGGACAGGCGGAATTAACCGGGGAGCTGTTTTTT

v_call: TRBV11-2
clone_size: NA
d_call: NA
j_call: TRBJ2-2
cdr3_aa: CASSLIPGPLNTGELFF
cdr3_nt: TGTGCCAGCAGCTTAATACCGGGACCTCTGAACACCGGGGAGCTGTTTTTT

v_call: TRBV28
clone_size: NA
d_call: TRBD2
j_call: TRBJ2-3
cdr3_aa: CASLQTSDTDTQYF
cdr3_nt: TGTGCCAGCCTCCAGACTAGCGACACAGATACGCAGTATTTT

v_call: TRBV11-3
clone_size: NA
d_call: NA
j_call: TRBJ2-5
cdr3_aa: CASSAPGPQETQYF
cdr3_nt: TGTGCCAGCAGCGCACCGGGGCCTCAAGAGACCCAGTACTTC

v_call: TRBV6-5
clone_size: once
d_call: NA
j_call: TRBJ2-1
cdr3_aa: CASRLQGRNNEQFF
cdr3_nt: TGTGCCAGCAGATTACAGGGGAGGAACAATGAGCAGTTCTTC

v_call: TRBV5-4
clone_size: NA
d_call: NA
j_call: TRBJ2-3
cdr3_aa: CASSPTPGLNTDTQYF
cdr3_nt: TGTGCCAGCAGCCCAACCCCGGGACTGAACACAGATACGCAGTATTTT

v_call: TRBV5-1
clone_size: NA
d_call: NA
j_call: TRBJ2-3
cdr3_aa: CASSLIQGSTDTQYF
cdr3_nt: TGCGCCAGCAGCTTGATACAGGGTAGCACAGATACGCAGTATTTT

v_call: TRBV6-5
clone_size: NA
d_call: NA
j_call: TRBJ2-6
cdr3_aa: CASSQGRGGANVLTF
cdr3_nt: TGTGCCAGCAGCCAGGGGAGGGGTGGGGCCAACGTCCTGACTTTC

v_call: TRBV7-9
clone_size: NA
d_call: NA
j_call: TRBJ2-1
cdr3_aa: CASGFTSYNEQFF
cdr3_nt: TGTGCCAGCGGTTTCACCTCCTACAATGAGCAGTTCTTC

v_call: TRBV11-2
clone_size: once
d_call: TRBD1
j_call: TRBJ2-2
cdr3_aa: CASSLGTANTGELFF
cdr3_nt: TGTGCCAGCAGCCTCGGGACAGCGAACACCGGGGAGCTGTTTTTT

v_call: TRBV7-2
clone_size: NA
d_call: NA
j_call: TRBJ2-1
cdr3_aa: CASSWRVLGEQFF
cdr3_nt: TGTGCCAGCAGCTGGAGGGTACTGGGTGAGCAGTTCTTC

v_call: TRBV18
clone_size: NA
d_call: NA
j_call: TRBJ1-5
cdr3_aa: CASSPYSGVGNQPQHF
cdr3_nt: TGTGCCAGCTCACCATACTCGGGGGTGGGCAATCAGCCCCAGCATTTT

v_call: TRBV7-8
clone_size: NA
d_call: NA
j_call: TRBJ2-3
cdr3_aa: CASSFPDTQYF
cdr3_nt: TGTGCCAGCAGCTTCCCAGATACGCAGTATTTT

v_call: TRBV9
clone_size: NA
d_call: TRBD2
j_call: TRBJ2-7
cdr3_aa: CASSVLSSGSTYEQYF
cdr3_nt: TGTGCCAGCAGCGTTCTTTCGAGCGGGAGTACCTACGAGCAGTACTTC

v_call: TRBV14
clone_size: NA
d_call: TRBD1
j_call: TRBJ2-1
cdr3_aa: CASTDTGANEQFF
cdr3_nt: TGTGCCAGTACTGATACAGGGGCCAATGAGCAGTTCTTC

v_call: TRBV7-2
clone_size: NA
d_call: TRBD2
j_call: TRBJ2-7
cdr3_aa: CASSSAVAGEQYF
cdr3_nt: TGTGCCAGCAGCTCAGCGGTAGCGGGCGAGCAGTACTTC

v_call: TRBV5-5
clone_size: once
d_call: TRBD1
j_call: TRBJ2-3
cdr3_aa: CASSPSGRGPTDTQYF
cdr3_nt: TGTGCCAGCAGCCCAAGCGGCAGGGGGCCCACAGATACGCAGTATTTT

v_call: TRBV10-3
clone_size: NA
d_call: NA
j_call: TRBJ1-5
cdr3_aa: CAISAGSNQPQHF
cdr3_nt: TGTGCCATCAGTGCTGGCAGCAATCAGCCCCAGCATTTT

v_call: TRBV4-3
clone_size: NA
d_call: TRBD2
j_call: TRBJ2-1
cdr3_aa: CASSQVTGGTYNEQFF
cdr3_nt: TGCGCCAGCAGCCAAGTAACGGGAGGAACCTACAATGAGCAGTTCTTC

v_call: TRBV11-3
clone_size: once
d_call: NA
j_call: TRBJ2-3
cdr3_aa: CASSRGGPTDTQYF
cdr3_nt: TGTGCCAGCAGCCGTGGGGGCCCAACAGATACGCAGTATTTT

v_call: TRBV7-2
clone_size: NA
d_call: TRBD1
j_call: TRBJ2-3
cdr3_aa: CASSSPTGTDTQYF
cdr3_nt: TGTGCCAGCAGCTCGCCGACAGGGACAGATACGCAGTATTTT

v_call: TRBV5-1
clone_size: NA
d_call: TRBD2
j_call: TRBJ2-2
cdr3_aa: CASSLGEVAGRNTGELFF
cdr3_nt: TGCGCCAGCAGCTTGGGTGAAGTAGCGGGGCGCAACACCGGGGAGCTGTTTTTT